Presented here are 14 T cell receptor beta chains from one specimen sequenced in a study of T cell repertoires in cytomegalovirus infection (dated by TCRdb to 2018 to 2020). The meaning of the sample's treatment or condition label: in vitro stimulation with specific CMV peptide epitopes to enrich CMV-specific T cells. The sequencer listed for this sample is Illumina HiSeq 1500. TCRdb ran its own pipeline on the public reads, namely fastp trimming at Q25 and MiXCR clone calling, and kept in-frame beta chains. Identical CDR3 proteins give one entry, which carries the most common genes and DNA. This sample gives fewer than 900,000 distinct CDR3 sequences in total; 25% to 35% of them show up just once. The top ten clonotypes cover around 13% of the sample. No antigen is known for these receptors. The specimen comprised cultured CD8+ T cells from PBMCs, sampled from culture after CMV antigen stimulation. The receptors stem from a human donor in good health (CMV status not recorded). Some clones in this sample may be carry-over from other donors' samples.

The genes are TRBV3-1 and TRBJ2-1; 9 nucleotides align to TRBD1. With V trimmed by 8 bases and J by 2 bases, 4 bases remained unmatched. The CDR3 consists of 14 residues. The germline V gene has CDR1 LGHDT and CDR2 YNNKEL (reference sequence). CDR3 loop: CASRGQGPYNEQFF. In DNA form, the CDR3 reads TGTGCCAGCCGCGGACAGGGGCCCTACAATGAGCAGTTCTTC.

The V call is TRBV27, the J call TRBJ2-3; 14 nucleotides agree with TRBD2. The CDR3 consists of 18 residues. The ends lost 1 base at V and 2 bases at J; junction bases unmatched: 5. Germline V gives CDR1 MNHEY, CDR2 SMNVEV (reference sequence). For the CDR3, the DNA is TGTGCCAGCAGTTTATGGACTAGCGGGGGGCCGGACACAGATACGCAGTATTTT. Translated: CASSLWTSGGPDTDTQYF.

Many counts were recorded for this clonotype. The chain links TRBV7-8 to TRBJ1-5, with 8 bases that match TRBD1. CDR1 and CDR2 (germline): SGHVS, FQNEAQ. This CDR3 region has 15 residues. The ends lost 5 bases at V and 3 bases at J; junction bases unmatched: 6. This CDR3 is CASSIRTGYNQPQHF. The CDR3 DNA is TGTGCCAGCAGCATCCGGACAGGGTACAATCAGCCCCAGCATTTT. Variable domain in full (rest from reference TRBV7-8 and TRBJ1-5): GAGVSQSPRYKVAKRGQDVALRCDPISGHVSLFWYQQALGQGPEFLTYFQNEAQLDKSGLPSDRFFAERPEGSVSTLKIQRTQQEDSAVYLCASSIRTGYNQPQHFGDGTRLSIL.

This clonotype was counted many times. The V and J genes are TRBV7-9 and TRBJ2-5; 10 nucleotides agree with TRBD1. V dropped 8 bases and J dropped 0; count of bases not matched to a gene: 6. There are 15 residues in the CDR3. Looked up from germline, CDR1 is SEHNR and CDR2 is FQNEAQ (reference sequence). The CDR3 region is CASPSGTGDQETQYF. The CDR3 bases are TGTGCCAGCCCAAGTGGGACAGGGGACCAAGAGACCCAGTACTTC.

The chain employs TRBV13 and TRBJ1-6, with TRBD1 matching over 7 bases. The length of the CDR3 is 16 residues. Germline CDR1 PRHDT, CDR2 FYEKMQ (reference sequence). V shed 3 bases and J 9 bases; nucleotides not matched to a gene: 11. The CDR3 sequence is CASSFTGEAHSSPLHF. CDR3 sequence (DNA): TGTGCCAGCAGCTTCACAGGGGAAGCGCATAGTTCACCCCTCCACTTT. The full variable domain, completed using reference TRBV13 and TRBJ1-6, is AAGVIQSPRHLIKEKRETATLKCYPIPRHDTVYWYQQGPGQDPQFLISFYEKMQSDKGSIPDRFSAQQFSDYHSELNMSSLELGDSALYFCASSFTGEAHSSPLHFGNGTRLTVT.

This clonotype has more than one count but fewer than ten. V is TRBV6-1 and J is TRBJ1-5; 9 nucleotides line up with TRBD1. J was trimmed by 1 base and V by 6 bases; bases with no gene match: 7. The CDR3 extends over 16 amino acids. Looked up from germline, CDR1 is MNHNS and CDR2 is SASEGT. As DNA, the CDR3 is TGTGCCAGCAGCCCCGACAGGGGGGAAAGCAATCAGCCCCAGCATTTT. Translating gives CASSPDRGESNQPQHF.

This clonotype has only a few counts. J is TRBJ1-4 and V is TRBV25-1; 7 nucleotides match TRBD1. CDR1 is MGHDK and CDR2 is SYGVNS in the germline V gene. After removal of 1 base from V and 8 bases from J, the junction contained 10 bases not matched to a gene. The CDR3 is 16 amino acids. The CDR3 nucleotides are TGTGCCAGCAGTGAATTTTTCCAGGGGGATGAAGAAAAACTGTTTTTT. Amino acids: CASSEFFQGDEEKLFF.

The genes are TRBV19 and TRBJ2-2; TRBD2 matches at 8 bases. The ends lost 10 bases at V and 6 bases at J; junction bases unmatched: 7. CDR1 is LNHDA and CDR2 is SQIVND in the germline V gene (reference sequence). CDR3 length: 13 residues. CDR3 region: CATGTRGAGELFF. CDR3 nucleotides: TGTGCCACAGGGACTAGGGGAGCCGGGGAGCTGTTTTTT.

V and J are TRBV27 and TRBJ2-1; the match to TRBD1 covers 9 bases. There are 14 residues in the CDR3. Germline CDR1 MNHEY, CDR2 SMNVEV (reference sequence). V lost 6 bases and J lost 15; bases outside the gene matches: 15. As DNA, the CDR3 is TGTGCCAGCAGCTGGGGACAGGGCCAATACGTCGTGTTCTTC. Amino acids: CASSWGQGQYVVFF.

This sequence joins TRBV7-6 and TRBJ2-2; 7 bases map to TRBD1. The V gene end was trimmed by 5 bases and the J gene end by 0 bases; junction bases not matched to a gene: 9. Germline V CDR1 and CDR2: SGHVS, FNYEAQ. This CDR3 contains 17 residues. Here the CDR3 reads CASSLYPGTANTGELFF. The CDR3 DNA follows: TGTGCCAGCAGCCTCTACCCCGGGACAGCGAACACCGGGGAGCTGTTTTTT. The full variable domain, its missing parts supplied by reference TRBV7-6 and TRBJ2-2, is GAGVSQSPRYKVTKRGQDVALRCDPISGHVSLYWYRQALGQGPEFLTYFNYEAQQDKSGLPNDRFSAERPEGSISTLTIQRTEQRDSAMYRCASSLYPGTANTGELFFGEGSRLTVL.

This clonotype was seen a handful of times. CDR3 in DNA: TGTGCCAGCAGCCAAGATACCGGCAGCTCCTACGAGCAGTACGTC. Protein product: CASSQDTGSSYEQYV. The genes are TRBV14 and TRBJ2-7; D ambiguous. Germline V gives CDR1 SGHDN, CDR2 FVKESK. This CDR3 has 15 amino acids. Trimming took off 0 bases at V and 0 bases at J, with 9 bases between the two ends.

This clonotype was seen a handful of times. The genes are TRBV7-9 and TRBJ1-1, with 12 bases that match TRBD1. Germline CDR1 SEHNR, CDR2 FQNEAQ (reference sequence). The CDR3 is 16 residues long. V gave up 5 bases and J gave up 4 bases; unmatched junction bases: 8. The CDR3 nucleotides read TGTGCCAGCAGCGACCGGGACAGGGGGCTGGGCACTGAAGCTTTCTTT. It is translated as CASSDRDRGLGTEAFF. Looking up the rest from reference TRBV7-9 and TRBJ1-1 gives the full variable domain: DTGVSQNPRHKITKRGQNVTFRCDPISEHNRLYWYRQTLGQGPEFLTYFQNEAQLEKSRLLSDRFSAERPKGSFSTLEIQRTEQGDSAMYLCASSDRDRGLGTEAFFGQGTRLTVV.

This clonotype was recorded a few times. The gene calls are TRBV7-9 and TRBJ1-1, with a tentative D call TRBD1 (5 bases). V shed 5 bases and J shed 2 bases, with 18 bases lying between them. Germline-derived CDR1 and CDR2 are SEHNR and FQNEAQ (reference sequence). CDR3 length: 16 amino acids. The DNA for the CDR3 is TGTGCCAGCAGCCCCGTAAAGGCGGGGCCCAACACTGAAGCTTTCTTT. Amino acids: CASSPVKAGPNTEAFF.

This clonotype appeared a few times. An end of the junction does not agree with germline; a read error may underlie this. The chain uses TRBV6-2 or TRBV6-3 and TRBJ1-2; D not certain. The germline V gene has CDR1 MNHEY and CDR2 SVGEGT. This CDR3 region has 12 residues. The CDR3 bases are TGTGCCAGCAGCCAATCGGACCGAGTCGGGAGCTTC. Amino acids: CASSQSDRVGSF.